These 19 T cell receptor beta chains came from one sample sequenced in a study of OX40 agonist ivuxolimab in advanced cancers. Only in-frame clones appear in the TCRdb table, and some are missing; sequencing was by immunoSEQ multiplex PCR. This repertoire shows tens of thousands of clones, around 90% found once; its top ten account for around 2%. Here the sequenced sample was CD4+ or CD8+ T cells sorted from blood, taken in a trial of the OX40 agonist ivuxolimab. All receptors come from an adult with an advanced solid tumor such as melanoma, head and neck, liver or kidney cancer.

V is TRBV14 and J is TRBJ1-1; perhaps TRBD1 as D (6 bases). The CDR3 length is 12 residues. Germline CDR1 reads SGHDN; CDR2 reads FVKESK. The germline V and J ends were trimmed by 4 bases and 8 bases, with 11 bases remaining between them. Written as DNA, the CDR3 is TGTGCCAGCAGCCCACAGGGAGTGGAAGCTTTCTTT. Protein product: CASSPQGVEAFF.

The V and J genes are TRBV6-5 and TRBJ1-2; 8 bases match TRBD1. The length of the CDR3 is 14 residues. CDR1 is MNHEY and CDR2 is SVGAGI in the germline V gene. V lost 2 bases to trimming and J lost 5 bases; unmatched junction nucleotides: 4. The CDR3 sequence is CASSYGQGGYGYTF. Written as DNA, the CDR3 is TGTGCCAGCAGTTACGGACAGGGAGGGTATGGCTACACCTTC.

The rearrangement links TRBV6-6 to TRBJ1-3; the match to TRBD1 covers 9 bases. CDR1 is MNHNY, CDR2 SVGAGI, per germline (reference sequence). J lost 5 bases, V lost 4 bases, and 3 bases had no gene match. CDR3 length equals 14 residues. CDR3 sequence reads: CASSSDRGRNTIYF. The DNA of the CDR3 is TGTGCCAGCAGTTCGGACAGGGGCCGAAACACCATATATTTT.

A single count supports this clone. J is TRBJ1-3 and V is TRBV30; D might be TRBD1 (6 bases). Germline values: CDR1 GTSNPN, CDR2 SVGIG (reference sequence). Trimming stripped 5 bases from V and 2 bases from J, with 7 bases between. This CDR3 has 12 residues. CDR3 bases: TGTGCCTGGTCAGGGGCTGGAAACACCATATATTTT. This codes for CAWSGAGNTIYF.

This clone was seen more than once but under ten times. The chain uses TRBV7-3 and TRBJ2-5; weak D call: TRBD1 (5 bases). Germline CDR1 reads SGHTA; CDR2 reads FQGTGA. Trimming took 4 bases from V and 4 from J, leaving 10 bases between them. The length of the CDR3 is 13 residues. DNA for the CDR3: TGTGCCAGCAGCTACGGACAACGAGAGACCCAGTACTTC. It specifies CASSYGQRETQYF.

The chain recombines TRBV2 with TRBJ2-1; TRBD2 matches 11 bases. This CDR3 spans 15 amino acids. CDR1 and CDR2 (germline): SNHLY, FYNNEI. Unmatched junction bases numbered 3, after V lost 6 bases and J lost 2 bases. The DNA of the CDR3 is TGTGCCAGCAGGGTACTAGCGGGAGCCTACAATGAGCAGTTCTTC. It translates to CASRVLAGAYNEQFF.

The V and J genes are TRBV9 and TRBJ1-6; 11 bases agree with TRBD1. CDR1 SGDLS and CDR2 YYNGEE come from the germline V gene. This CDR3 spans 15 amino acids. V lost 4 bases and J lost 10; bases outside the gene matches: 7. The CDR3 loop reads CASSSGQGAESPLHF. In DNA form, the CDR3 reads TGTGCCAGCAGCTCCGGACAGGGGGCCGAATCACCCCTCCACTTT.

V usage is TRBV29-1 and J usage is TRBJ2-5, with D hard to call. Trimming stripped 4 bases from V and 3 bases from J, with 6 bases between. Per germline, CDR1 SQVTM and CDR2 ANQGSEA. The CDR3 covers 11 residues. CDR3 region: CSVGPEETQYF. The DNA for the CDR3 is TGCAGCGTTGGGCCAGAAGAGACCCAGTACTTC.

The genes are TRBV5-4 and TRBJ2-3, with 7 bases lining up with TRBD1. Germline assignment: CDR1 SGHNT and CDR2 YYREEE (reference sequence). The CDR3 has 17 amino acids. J was trimmed by 0 bases and V by 4 bases; bases with no gene match: 11. As DNA, the CDR3 is TGTGCCAGCAGCGCCCGACAGGGAACGGGAAGCACAGATACGCAGTATTTT. This sequence encodes CASSARQGTGSTDTQYF.

This chain joins TRBV30 and TRBJ1-1; TRBD1 aligns across 7 bases. In germline, CDR1 is GTSNPN, CDR2 SVGIG (reference sequence). V gave up 2 bases and J gave up 1 base; unmatched junction bases: 4. The CDR3 totals 14 residues. The CDR3 spells CAWSYRGRNTEAFF. DNA of the CDR3: TGTGCCTGGAGTTACAGGGGAAGGAACACTGAAGCTTTCTTT.

The CDR3 protein is CASRPGNTDTQYF. The CDR3 DNA reads as TGTGCCAGCAGACCGGGTAACACAGATACGCAGTATTTT. The rearrangement uses TRBV6-1 and TRBJ2-3; D is uncertain. Germline V gene sequence: CDR1 MNHNS, CDR2 SASEGT. Trimming took 6 bases from V and 2 from J, leaving 9 bases between them. The CDR3 loop spans 13 amino acids.

The gene calls are TRBV10-3 and TRBJ2-7; TRBD1 is a possible D gene (6 bases). V was shortened by 6 bases and J by 0 bases, with 9 bases between the two germline ends. This CDR3 has 13 residues. Germline CDR1 and CDR2: ENHRY and SYGVKD. CDR3 in amino acids: CAIRQGNSYEQYF. The CDR3 DNA reads as TGTGCCATCAGACAGGGAAACTCCTACGAGCAGTACTTC.

This sequence joins TRBV15 and TRBJ1-3; D is undetermined. Trimming pared 8 bases from V and 0 bases from J, leaving 14 bases between. CDR3 length equals 15 residues. The V gene's germline CDR1 is LNHNV and CDR2 YYDKDF (reference sequence). The CDR3 region has the DNA TGTGCCACCTCCTCAAGACTGCTCTCTGGAAACACCATATATTTT. Protein product: CATSSRLLSGNTIYF.

This chain links TRBV15 with TRBJ2-2, with D hard to call. The CDR3 length is 14 residues. Trimming took 1 base from V and 1 from J, leaving 4 bases between them. CDR1 is LNHNV, CDR2 YYDKDF, per germline (reference sequence). CDR3 coding DNA: TGTGCCACCAGCAGAGCCGTGAACACCGGGGAGCTGTTTTTT. It yields the protein CATSRAVNTGELFF.

CDR3 nucleotides: TGTGCCAGCAGCATCACAGGTGGCAATCAGCCCCAGCATTTT. This codes for CASSITGGNQPQHF. This chain uses TRBV11-2 with TRBJ1-5; a weak D match, TRBD1 (5 bases). CDR1 SGHAT and CDR2 FQNNGV come from the germline V gene. The V end was cut by 5 bases, the J end by 2 bases, with 10 bases between. The CDR3 is made up of 14 amino acids.

The V gene is TRBV6-5, the J gene TRBJ2-1; 8 nucleotides align to TRBD2. V was pared by 4 bases and J by 5 bases, with 7 bases of the junction left unmatched. Germline assignment: CDR1 MNHEY and CDR2 SVGAGI. The CDR3 has 15 residues. CDR3 sequence (DNA): TGTGCCAGCAGTTTCGTAGCGGGGCCAAACAATGAGCAGTTCTTC. This gives the protein CASSFVAGPNNEQFF.

The chain uses TRBV5-4 and TRBJ1-2, with 9 bases aligning to TRBD1. V lost 1 base, J lost 7 bases, and 2 bases stayed unmatched. The CDR3 totals 13 residues. Germline assignment: CDR1 SGHNT and CDR2 YYREEE (reference sequence). The CDR3 reads CASSLTGGGGYTF. As DNA, the CDR3 is TGTGCCAGCAGCTTGACAGGGGGCGGTGGCTACACCTTC.

The chain combines TRBV28 with TRBJ2-5, with D maybe TRBD2 (6 bases). The CDR3 totals 15 residues. In germline, CDR1 is MDHEN, CDR2 SYDVKM. Trimming shortened V by 6 bases and J by 2 bases, and 16 bases separated the two germline ends. Written as DNA, the CDR3 is TGTGCCAGCAGCCCGCCCGGGACTCAACAAGAGACCCAGTACTTC. Translated: CASSPPGTQQETQYF. Variable domain in full (rest from reference TRBV28 and TRBJ2-5): DVKVTQSSRYLVKRTGEKVFLECVQDMDHENMFWYRQDPGLGLRLIYFSYDVKMKEKGDIPEGYSVSREKKERFSLILESASTNQTSMYLCASSPPGTQQETQYFGPGTRLLVL.

This chain joins TRBV7-9 and TRBJ1-1, with a tentative D call TRBD1 (5 bases). The length of the CDR3 is 16 residues. CDR1 is SEHNR and CDR2 is FQNEAQ in the germline V gene (reference sequence). The V gene lost 2 bases and the J gene lost 0 bases, with 13 bases spanning the gap. The CDR3 coding sequence is TGTGCCAGCAGCTTAAGTCCGGGACTGGTGAACACTGAAGCTTTCTTT. It is translated as CASSLSPGLVNTEAFF. The variable domain in full, with the rest retrieved from reference TRBV7-9 and TRBJ1-1, is DTGVSQNPRHKITKRGQNVTFRCDPISEHNRLYWYRQTLGQGPEFLTYFQNEAQLEKSRLLSDRFSAERPKGSFSTLEIQRTEQGDSAMYLCASSLSPGLVNTEAFFGQGTRLTVV.